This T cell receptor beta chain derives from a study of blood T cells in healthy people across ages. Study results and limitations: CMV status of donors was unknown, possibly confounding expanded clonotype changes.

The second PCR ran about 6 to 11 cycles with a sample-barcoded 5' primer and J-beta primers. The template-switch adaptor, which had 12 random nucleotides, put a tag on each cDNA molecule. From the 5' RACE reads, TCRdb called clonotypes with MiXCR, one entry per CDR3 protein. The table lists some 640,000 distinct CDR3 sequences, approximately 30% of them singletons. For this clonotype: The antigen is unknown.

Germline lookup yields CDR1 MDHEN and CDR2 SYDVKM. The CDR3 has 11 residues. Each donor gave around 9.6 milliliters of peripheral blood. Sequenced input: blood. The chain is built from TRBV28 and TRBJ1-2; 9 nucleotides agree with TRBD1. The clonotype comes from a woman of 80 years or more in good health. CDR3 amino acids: CASGTGTGYTF. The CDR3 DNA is TGTGCTTCCGGGACAGGGACCGGCTACACCTTC.